One and the same sample provided the 29 T cell receptor beta chains below, sequenced in a study of blood T cells in healthy people across ages. Then a second PCR, running about 6 to 12 cycles, was carried out with a sample-barcoded 5' primer and a J-beta primer mix. TCRdb passed the 5' RACE reads through MiXCR, listing each CDR3 protein once. The sample lists about 400,000 distinct CDR3 sequences; 45% to 60% were seen once. The sequenced sample consisted of blood. All receptors come from a man aged 55-75 years in good health.

This clonotype was detected ten times or more. The V call is TRBV20-1, the J call TRBJ1-6; possibly TRBD1 for D (6 bases). Germline V gene sequence: CDR1 DFQATT, CDR2 SNEGSKA (reference sequence). Deletions cut 6 bases from V and 8 bases from J, with 20 bases between. The CDR3 is 15 amino acids. The CDR3 here is CSAKRGGAAYSPLHF. The DNA for the CDR3 is TGCAGTGCCAAGAGGGGGGGGGCCGCTTATTCACCCCTCCACTTT.

About this clonotype itself: One base away lies a much larger clone, so this may be a sequencing read error. The gene calls are TRBV10-3 and TRBJ2-7; D is unclear. The CDR3 runs 13 residues. The germline V gene encodes CDR1 ENHRY and CDR2 SYGVKD. The CDR3 DNA is TGTGCCAGCAGTGCTGGACCGCTCTACGAGCAGTACTTC. Translated: CASSAGPLYEQYF.

V usage is TRBV29-1 and J usage is TRBJ1-1; unclear D gene. Trimming stripped 8 bases from V and 0 bases from J, with 13 bases between. Looked up from germline, CDR1 is SQVTM and CDR2 is ANQGSEA. The CDR3 spans 13 residues. DNA of the CDR3: TGCAGCCTCTCCCCGGGCCTGAACACTGAAGCTTTCTTT. This encodes CSLSPGLNTEAFF.

The table lists this clonotype with a count of one. The chain links TRBV12-3 or TRBV12-4 to TRBJ2-1, with D perhaps matching TRBD1 (5 bases). This CDR3 comprises 13 residues. V gave up 3 bases and J gave up 5 bases, with 8 bases separating them. Here the CDR3 DNA reads TGTGCCAGCAGTTTCGCGACAGACAATGAGCAGTTCTTC. This sequence encodes CASSFATDNEQFF.

This clonotype occurred once. With a much larger clone just one base away, this may be a read error. The chain employs TRBV7-3 and TRBJ2-7; 12 positions match TRBD2. The end of the DNA aligns better with TRBJ2-5, so the J call may be wrong. The CDR3 contains 16 residues. The germline V gene encodes CDR1 SGHTA and CDR2 FQGTGA. The CDR3 spells CTSSLTSGSPQETQYF. The CDR3 nucleotides read TGTACCAGCAGCTTGACTAGCGGGAGTCCTCAAGAGACCCAGTACTTC.

The chain combines TRBV25-1 with TRBJ1-2, with 9 bases aligning to TRBD1. Germline V gene data show CDR1 as MGHDK and CDR2 as SYGVNS. The CDR3 is made up of 15 amino acids. With 2 bases clipped from V and 3 bases from J, the junction kept 4 bases outside the gene matches. The DNA for the CDR3 is TGTGCCAGCAGTGAACCGGGACAGGGTGACTATGGCTACACCTTC. It specifies CASSEPGQGDYGYTF.

The chain links TRBV7-2 to TRBJ2-7; 12 bases line up with TRBD2. V lost 4 bases, J lost 0 bases, and 4 bases stayed unmatched. Germline V gene sequence: CDR1 SGHTA, CDR2 FQGNSA. This CDR3 comprises 16 residues. DNA for the CDR3: TGTGCCAGCAGCTCGACTAGCGGGAGAAGCTCCTACGAGCAGTACTTC. This translates into CASSSTSGRSSYEQYF.

The chain joins TRBV7-2 to TRBJ2-1; TRBD2 matches at 10 bases. CDR1 is SGHTA, CDR2 FQGNSA, per germline. The CDR3 is 14 amino acids. V lost 5 bases, J lost 12 bases, and 10 bases stayed unmatched. This chain's CDR3 is CASSPRDSGRLQFF. DNA of the CDR3: TGTGCCAGCAGCCCCCGGGATAGCGGGAGGTTGCAGTTCTTC.

Turning to this clonotype: At one of its ends the junction is not consistent with the germline gene, which may arise from a read error. The chain is built from TRBV6-6 and TRBJ2-7; TRBD1 or TRBD2 may be the D gene (6 bases each). Germline assignment: CDR1 MNHNY and CDR2 SVGAGI (reference sequence). This CDR3 region has 16 residues. Written as DNA, the CDR3 is TGTGCCAGCAGGTACTTAAGCCCGGGGGCCTCCTACGAGCAGTACTTC. Residues: CASRYLSPGASYEQYF.

The chain recombines TRBV29-1 with TRBJ2-3, with 9 bases that match TRBD2. Germline CDR1 and CDR2: SQVTM and ANQGSEA. The trim removed 7 bases at V and 5 bases at J, leaving 7 bases unmatched. The CDR3 has 13 amino acids. As DNA, the CDR3 is TGCAGCGGGGGGACTAGCACCGTAGATACGCAGTATTTT. It is translated as CSGGTSTVDTQYF.

The genes are TRBV20-1 and TRBJ2-5; D may be TRBD2 (6 bases). Germline V CDR1 and CDR2: DFQATT, SNEGSKA (reference sequence). V gave up 6 bases and J gave up 2 bases, with 16 bases separating them. The CDR3 covers 14 residues. The CDR3 reads CSALFRDSQETQYF. Written as DNA, the CDR3 is TGCAGTGCATTATTCCGGGACTCTCAAGAGACCCAGTACTTC.

The V and J genes are TRBV20-1 and TRBJ2-7; 8 bases agree with TRBD1. Germline V lookup: CDR1 DFQATT, CDR2 SNEGSKA (reference sequence). The CDR3 sequence is 14 residues long. Trimming removed 3 bases from V and 5 bases from J; junction bases left unmatched: 9. CDR3 region: CSARSADRVHEQYF. The CDR3 bases are TGCAGTGCTAGGTCCGCGGACAGGGTCCACGAGCAGTACTTC.

The table lists this clonotype with a few counts. This sequence joins TRBV7-2 and TRBJ2-3; perhaps TRBD2 as D (5 bases). The germline CDR1 and CDR2 sequences are SGHTA and FQGNSA. Trimming shortened V by 5 bases and J by 6 bases, and 15 bases separated the two germline ends. The length of the CDR3 is 14 residues. In DNA, the CDR3 is TGTGCCAGCAGCCCCGGGCGGGTGGGGGATACGCAGTATTTT. Translating it yields CASSPGRVGDTQYF.

This clonotype was detected only once. This chain links TRBV28 with TRBJ1-1, with a tentative D call TRBD1 (5 bases). The germline V gene encodes CDR1 MDHEN and CDR2 SYDVKM. V was pared by 5 bases and J by 1 base, with 14 bases between. This CDR3 comprises 15 residues. The CDR3 sequence is CASSRDGASNTEAFF. The CDR3, as DNA: TGTGCCAGCAGTCGGGACGGCGCATCGAACACTGAAGCTTTCTTT.

V gene TRBV4-1 combines with J gene TRBJ1-5, with D perhaps matching TRBD1 (5 bases). The V and J ends lost 2 bases and 6 bases respectively, with 20 bases between them. This CDR3 is 17 amino acids long. The germline CDR1 and CDR2 sequences are MGHRA and YSYEKL. The DNA of the CDR3 is TGCGCCAGCAGCCAAATTCCGCAGGGTTGGTCGACTCAGCCCCAGCATTTT. Translated: CASSQIPQGWSTQPQHF.

The chain uses TRBV5-4 and TRBJ2-5, with TRBD2 matching 7 bases. CDR1 is SGHNT, CDR2 YYREEE, per germline (reference sequence). The CDR3 runs to 15 residues. With V trimmed by 7 bases and J by 5 bases, 14 bases remained unmatched. The CDR3 spells CASQRLSGGAETQYF. CDR3 sequence (DNA): TGTGCCAGCCAGCGATTATCGGGGGGTGCGGAGACCCAGTACTTC.

Remarks on this clonotype: This sequence may be a read error, since a much larger clone differs from it by one base. J is TRBJ2-5 and V is TRBV7-2; D possibly corresponds to TRBD1 (6 bases). Germline assignment: CDR1 SGHTA and CDR2 FQGNSA. CDR3 length equals 14 residues. The ends were cut back, 2 bases at V and 7 bases at J, with 14 bases in the middle. Written as DNA, the CDR3 is TGTGCCAGCAGCTTACAGGGGAGCCTAGGGACCCAGTACTTC. It translates to CASSLQGSLGTQYF.

The chain carries TRBV2 and TRBJ2-1, with D hard to call. V was cut by 6 bases and J by 6 bases, with 6 bases left in between. There are 11 residues in the CDR3. CDR1 SNHLY and CDR2 FYNNEI come from the germline V gene. CDR3 in DNA: TGTGCCAGCAGGGAAACCAATGAGCAGTTCTTC. It translates to CASRETNEQFF.

The V call is TRBV20-1, the J call TRBJ2-1; TRBD2 matches 8 bases. The trim removed 5 bases at V and 8 bases at J, leaving 8 bases unmatched. Germline CDR1 DFQATT, CDR2 SNEGSKA (reference sequence). CDR3 length: 13 amino acids. CDR3 sequence reads: CSAFGRAGDEQFF. The CDR3 coding sequence is TGCAGTGCTTTCGGGAGGGCCGGGGATGAGCAGTTCTTC.

V and J are TRBV12-3 or TRBV12-4 and TRBJ2-3; no clear D gene. The CDR3 covers 13 residues. V was cut by 7 bases and J by 1 base, with 9 bases left in between. In nucleotides, the CDR3 is TGTGCCAGCACCCCGTGGGGCACAGATACGCAGTATTTT. Translating it yields CASTPWGTDTQYF.

The J gene is TRBJ2-4, the V gene TRBV12-3 or TRBV12-4; D is uncertain. The DNA end favors TRBJ2-7, so the J call may be wrong. The CDR3 is 14 amino acids. The DNA of the CDR3 is TGTGCCAGCAGGCCCACGGCAGGTTCCTACGAGCAGTACTTC. Translation: CASRPTAGSYEQYF.

The chain joins TRBV20-1 to TRBJ2-7; no reliable D call. The CDR3 runs 10 residues. Germline CDR1 is DFQATT and CDR2 is SNEGSKA (reference sequence). V lost 5 bases, J lost 6 bases, and 8 bases lay in between. CDR3 residues: CSASGVEQYF. Written as DNA, the CDR3 is TGCAGTGCTTCTGGAGTCGAGCAGTACTTC.

This clonotype was counted a few times. The chain couples TRBV24-1 to TRBJ1-2; D is possibly TRBD1 (5 bases). This CDR3 has 14 residues. Germline lookup yields CDR1 KGHDR and CDR2 SFDVKD. V was shortened by 6 bases and J by 7 bases, with 17 bases between the two germline ends. CDR3 protein: CATSPQGMTAGYTF. CDR3 DNA sequence: TGTGCCACCAGTCCTCAGGGAATGACGGCTGGCTACACCTTC.

J is TRBJ1-6 and V is TRBV9; D gene unclear. V lost 3 bases and J 9 bases, leaving 10 bases between the germline ends. Germline V gives CDR1 SGDLS, CDR2 YYNGEE. The CDR3 loop spans 13 amino acids. CDR3 amino acids: CASSGGVGSPLHF. The CDR3 region has the DNA TGTGCCAGCAGCGGCGGAGTAGGTTCACCCCTCCACTTT.

This clonotype has just a few counts. The chain joins TRBV7-2 to TRBJ2-3; D gene ambiguous. Germline V gene data show CDR1 as SGHTA and CDR2 as FQGNSA. The CDR3 totals 14 residues. V was clipped by 1 base and J by 2 bases, with 7 bases between them. CDR3 protein: CASSLDSHTDTQYF. CDR3 nucleotides: TGTGCCAGCAGCTTAGATTCGCACACAGATACGCAGTATTTT. The full variable domain, rest sourced from reference TRBV7-2 and TRBJ2-3, is GAGVSQSPSNKVTEKGKDVELRCDPISGHTALYWYRQSLGQGLEFLIYFQGNSAPDKSGLPSDRFSAERTGGSVSTLTIQRTQQEDSAVYLCASSLDSHTDTQYFGPGTRLTVL.

The chain carries TRBV20-1 and TRBJ1-5; D possibly corresponds to TRBD1 (6 bases). The V end was cut by 3 bases, the J end by 2 bases, with 14 bases between. The CDR3 covers 15 residues. In germline, CDR1 is DFQATT, CDR2 SNEGSKA (reference sequence). The CDR3 reads CSARTGFGGNQPQHF. In DNA form, the CDR3 reads TGCAGTGCTAGGACAGGATTTGGGGGCAATCAGCCCCAGCATTTT.

About this clonotype: A read error may produce the germline difference seen at one junction end. The V and J genes are TRBV13 and TRBJ2-4, with TRBD2 identical over 8 bases. The CDR3 is 15 amino acids. The germline V gene encodes CDR1 PRHDT and CDR2 FYEKMQ (reference sequence). CDR3 nucleotides: TGTGCCAGCAGCAGTCTAGCGGGTACCAAAAACATTCGGTACTTC. It encodes CASSSLAGTKNIRYF.

This sequence joins TRBV20-1 and TRBJ1-2; 8 nucleotides agree with TRBD1. The CDR3 consists of 15 residues. Germline CDR1 reads DFQATT; CDR2 reads SNEGSKA (reference sequence). J was trimmed by 3 bases and V by 2 bases; bases with no gene match: 8. The CDR3 spells CSARLWTGYDYGYTF. CDR3 sequence (DNA): TGCAGTGCTAGACTTTGGACAGGGTATGACTATGGCTACACCTTC.

This clonotype appeared a single time. The chain carries TRBV2 and TRBJ2-1; D perhaps matches TRBD2 (5 bases). Germline-derived CDR1 and CDR2 are SNHLY and FYNNEI. There are 14 residues in the CDR3. V was cut by 4 bases and J by 4 bases, with 11 bases left in between. The CDR3 DNA reads TGTGCCAGCAGTGTTCGGACGGGGTACAATGAGCAGTTCTTC. Its translation is CASSVRTGYNEQFF.